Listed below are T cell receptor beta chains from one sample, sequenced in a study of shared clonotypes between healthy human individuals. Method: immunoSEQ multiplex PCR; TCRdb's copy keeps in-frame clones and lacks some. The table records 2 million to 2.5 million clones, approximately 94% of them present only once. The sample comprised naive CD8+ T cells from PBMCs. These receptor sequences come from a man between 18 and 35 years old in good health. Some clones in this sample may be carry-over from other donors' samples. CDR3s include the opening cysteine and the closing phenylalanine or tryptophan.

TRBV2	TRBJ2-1	CASSELRVAAIYNEQFF
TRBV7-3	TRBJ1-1	CASSSMILVGVGMNTEAFF
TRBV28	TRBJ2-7	CASSPILYEQYF
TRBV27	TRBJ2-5	CASSPREGFRETQYF
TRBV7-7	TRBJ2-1	CASSSGTGRPGNEQFF
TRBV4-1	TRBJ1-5	CASSQDLGGNQPQHF
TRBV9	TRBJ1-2	CASSINRGTNYGYTF
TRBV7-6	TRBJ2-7	CASSLGGREQYF
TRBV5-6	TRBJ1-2	CASSRGNYGYTF
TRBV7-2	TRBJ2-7	CASSLRDAHSYEQYF